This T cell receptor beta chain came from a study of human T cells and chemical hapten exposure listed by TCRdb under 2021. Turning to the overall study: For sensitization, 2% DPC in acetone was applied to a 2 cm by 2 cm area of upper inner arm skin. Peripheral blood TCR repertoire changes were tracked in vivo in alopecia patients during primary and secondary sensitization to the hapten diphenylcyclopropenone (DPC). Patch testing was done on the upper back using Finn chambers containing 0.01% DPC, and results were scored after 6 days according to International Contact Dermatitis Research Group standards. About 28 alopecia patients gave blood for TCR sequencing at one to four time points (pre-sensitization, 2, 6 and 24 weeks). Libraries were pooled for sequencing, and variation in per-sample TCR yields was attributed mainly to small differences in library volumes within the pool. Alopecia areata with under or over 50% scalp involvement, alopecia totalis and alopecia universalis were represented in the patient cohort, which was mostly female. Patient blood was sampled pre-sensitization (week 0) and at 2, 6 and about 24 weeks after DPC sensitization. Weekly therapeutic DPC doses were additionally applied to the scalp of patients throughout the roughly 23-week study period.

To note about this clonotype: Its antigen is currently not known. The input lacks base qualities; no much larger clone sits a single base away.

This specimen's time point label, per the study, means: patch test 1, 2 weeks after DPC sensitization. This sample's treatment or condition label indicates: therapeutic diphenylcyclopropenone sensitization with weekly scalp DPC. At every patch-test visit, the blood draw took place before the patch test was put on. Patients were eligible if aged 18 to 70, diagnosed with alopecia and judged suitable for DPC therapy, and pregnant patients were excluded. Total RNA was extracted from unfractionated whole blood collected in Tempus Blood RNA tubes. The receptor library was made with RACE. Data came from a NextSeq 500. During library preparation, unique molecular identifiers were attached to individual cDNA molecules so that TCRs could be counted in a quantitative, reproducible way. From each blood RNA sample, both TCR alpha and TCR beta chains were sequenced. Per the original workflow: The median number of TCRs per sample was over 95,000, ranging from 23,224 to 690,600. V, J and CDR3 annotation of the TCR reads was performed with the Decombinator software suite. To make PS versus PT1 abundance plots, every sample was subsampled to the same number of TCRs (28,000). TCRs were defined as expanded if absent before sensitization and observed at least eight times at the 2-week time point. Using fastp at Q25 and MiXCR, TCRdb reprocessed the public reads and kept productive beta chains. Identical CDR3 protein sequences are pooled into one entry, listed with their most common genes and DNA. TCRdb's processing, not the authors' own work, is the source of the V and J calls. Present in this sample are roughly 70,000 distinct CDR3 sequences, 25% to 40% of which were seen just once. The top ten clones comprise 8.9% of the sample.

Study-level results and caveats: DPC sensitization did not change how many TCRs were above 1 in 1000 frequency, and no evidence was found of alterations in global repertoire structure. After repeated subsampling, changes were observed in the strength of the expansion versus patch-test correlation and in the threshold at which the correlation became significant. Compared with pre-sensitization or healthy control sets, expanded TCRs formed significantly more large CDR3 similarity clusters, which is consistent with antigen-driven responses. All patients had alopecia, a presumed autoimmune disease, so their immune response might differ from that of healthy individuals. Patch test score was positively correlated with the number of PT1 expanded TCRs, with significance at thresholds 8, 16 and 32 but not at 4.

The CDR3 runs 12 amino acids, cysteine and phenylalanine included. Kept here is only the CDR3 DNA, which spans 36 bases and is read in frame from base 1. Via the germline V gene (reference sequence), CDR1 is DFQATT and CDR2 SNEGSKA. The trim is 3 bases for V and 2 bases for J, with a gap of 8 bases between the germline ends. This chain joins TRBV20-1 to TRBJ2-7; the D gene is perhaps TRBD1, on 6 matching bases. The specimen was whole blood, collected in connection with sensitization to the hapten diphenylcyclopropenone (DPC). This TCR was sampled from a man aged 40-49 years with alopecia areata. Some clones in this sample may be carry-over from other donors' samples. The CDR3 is CSASQGTYEQYF. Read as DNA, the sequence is TGCAGTGCTAGTCAGGGGACCTACGAGCAGTACTTC.